This TCR beta chain was observed in a study of response to subunit inactivated influenza vaccine. The study's findings and limits: Authors suggested each seasonal flu vaccination may recruit only limited numbers of new T cells.

TCRdb recomputed calls from the RT-PCR reads with MiXCR, one row per CDR3 protein. Of 500,000 or so distinct CDR3 sequences listed, 16% were seen once; the top ten hold 2.5% to 3.5%. This CDR3 is 15 amino acids long. V shed 0 bases and J 5 bases; nucleotides not matched to a gene: 7. The germline V gene encodes CDR1 SGDLS and CDR2 YYNGEE. On this clonotype itself: Its antigen is unidentified.

The sequence was collected from a man between 50 and 70 years old who received an inactivated influenza vaccine. The starting material was CD4+ T cells sorted from PBMCs, obtained less than 25 months after vaccination. The chain links TRBV9 to TRBJ2-5, with 7 nucleotides matching TRBD1. For the CDR3, the DNA is TGTGCCAGCAGCGTAGCTACAGGGGCGGAGGAGACCCAGTACTTC. Protein: CASSVATGAEETQYF.